This is a list of T cell receptor beta chains from one sample in a study of CD8 T cells in Susac syndrome. TCRdb re-called the immunoSEQ multiplex PCR reads with MiXCR, one entry per CDR3 protein. The data contain roughly 150,000 distinct CDR3 sequences, 92% of them singletons. The sequenced material came from CD4+ T cells from PBMCs. The source of these receptors is a human donor in good health. The CDR3 runs from the conserved cysteine through the conserved F or W. A D gene is named only where the DNA matches it firmly. The size entry is marked missing in some rows and otherwise reads once, few, many or a size class.

j_call | v_call | clone_size | d_call | cdr3_aa | cdr3_nt
TRBJ2-5 | TRBV10-3 | NA | TRBD1 | CASEDREKETQYF | TGTGCCAGCGAGGACAGGGAGAAAGAGACCCAGTACTTC
TRBJ2-4 | TRBV20-1 | NA | NA | CSARVGAKNIQYF | TGCAGTGCTAGAGTAGGAGCCAAAAACATTCAGTACTTC
TRBJ2-6 | TRBV11-2 | NA | TRBD1 | CASSPDRGGSGANVLTF | TGTGCCAGCAGTCCGGACAGGGGAGGTTCTGGGGCCAACGTCCTGACTTTC
TRBJ1-1 | TRBV7-2 | NA | TRBD1 | CASTRQGTMNTEAFF | TGTGCCAGCACCAGACAGGGTACCATGAACACTGAAGCTTTCTTT
TRBJ2-1 | TRBV5-4 | NA | TRBD1 | CASSPPGTRGNEQFF | TGTGCCAGCAGTCCTCCGGGGACCAGGGGGAATGAGCAGTTCTTC
TRBJ2-3 | TRBV12-5 | NA | TRBD1 | CASNPGGVTDTQYF | TGTGCTAGTAATCCAGGGGGTGTGACAGATACGCAGTATTTT
TRBJ2-5 | TRBV18 | NA | NA | CASSPTGEGETQYF | TGTGCCAGCTCACCGACGGGAGAGGGCGAGACCCAGTACTTC
TRBJ1-5 | TRBV12-3/TRBV12-4 | NA | NA | CASSPRGGFSNQPQHF | TGTGCCAGCAGTCCCAGGGGCGGATTTAGCAATCAGCCCCAGCATTTT
TRBJ2-1 | TRBV27 | once | TRBD2 | CASSPGLAGVDYNEQFF | TGTGCCAGCAGTCCGGGACTAGCGGGAGTGGATTACAATGAGCAGTTCTTC
TRBJ1-2 | TRBV5-6 | once | NA | CASSVRGRTYGYTF | TGTGCCAGCAGCGTACGGGGGAGAACCTATGGCTACACCTTC
TRBJ1-2 | TRBV2 | NA | NA | CASTQAGGVGYTF | TGTGCCAGCACTCAAGCGGGGGGAGTGGGCTACACCTTC
TRBJ1-2 | TRBV5-1 | NA | NA | CASSLEQYGYTF | TGCGCCAGCAGCTTGGAGCAGTATGGCTACACCTTC
TRBJ2-5 | TRBV4-1 | NA | TRBD2 | CASSQLGLAVQETQYF | TGCGCCAGCAGCCAACTGGGACTAGCGGTACAAGAGACCCAGTACTTC
TRBJ1-2 | TRBV6-1 | NA | NA | CASSDRGRPNYGYTF | TGTGCCAGCAGTGACAGGGGTCGTCCTAACTATGGCTACACCTTC
TRBJ1-4 | TRBV7-8 | NA | NA | CASSLFGQPYNEKLFF | TGTGCCAGCAGCTTATTCGGACAGCCCTATAATGAAAAACTGTTTTTT
TRBJ1-2 | TRBV27 | NA | NA | CATAPPGRANYGYTF | TGTGCCACCGCACCACCCGGGCGGGCAAACTATGGCTACACCTTC
TRBJ1-1 | TRBV19 | NA | NA | CASSIVASPGGTEAFF | TGTGCCAGTAGTATAGTTGCGTCCCCCGGTGGCACTGAAGCTTTCTTT
TRBJ2-3 | TRBV12-3/TRBV12-4 | once | NA | CASSPRGSDTQYF | TGTGCCAGCAGCCCCCGCGGGTCAGATACGCAGTATTTT
TRBJ2-7 | TRBV3-1 | few | NA | CASSFFPPISWLDEQYF | TGTGCCAGCAGCTTTTTCCCTCCCATTTCGTGGTTAGACGAGCAGTACTTC